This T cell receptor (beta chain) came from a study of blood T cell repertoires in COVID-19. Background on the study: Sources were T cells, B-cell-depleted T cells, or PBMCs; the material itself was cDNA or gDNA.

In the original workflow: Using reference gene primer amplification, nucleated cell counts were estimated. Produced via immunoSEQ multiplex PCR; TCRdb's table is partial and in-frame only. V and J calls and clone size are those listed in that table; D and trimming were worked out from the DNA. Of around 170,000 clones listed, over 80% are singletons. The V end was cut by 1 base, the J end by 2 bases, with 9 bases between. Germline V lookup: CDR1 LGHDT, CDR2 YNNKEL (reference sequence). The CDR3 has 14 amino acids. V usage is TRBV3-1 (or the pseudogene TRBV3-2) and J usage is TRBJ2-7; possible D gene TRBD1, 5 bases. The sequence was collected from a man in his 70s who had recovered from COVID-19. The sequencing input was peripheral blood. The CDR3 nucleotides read TGTGCCAGCAGCCAAGTACTGGGGCCCTACGAGCAGTACTTC. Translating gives CASSQVLGPYEQYF.